This T cell receptor (beta chain) was identified in a study of post-analysis software for immune sequencing data. Study-wide background: Disease trajectories encompassed relapsing-remitting, secondary progressive and progressive-relapsing multiple sclerosis. Findings and limits, study-wide: F measure showed strong co-clustering of same-batch samples. TRBV5-6, TRBV5-1 and TRBV20-1 belonged to a set of a handful of TRBV segments that were more frequent in patients than controls.

The CDR3 spans 13 residues. Germline lookup yields CDR1 LGHDT and CDR2 YNNKEL (reference sequence). Trimming cost V 4 bases and J 4 bases, with 10 bases left between them. Prepared libraries of TCR beta cDNA carried unique molecular identifiers. Between roughly 0.9 and 11 million T cells gave rise to about 450,000 cDNA molecules. Each CDR3 protein gets one entry after TCRdb re-called the PCR reads with MiXCR. Here the sample spans 600,000 to 700,000 distinct CDR3 sequences, 59% being singletons. This clonotype was counted a few times. Its target is unknown. The sequenced sample consisted of blood. This sequence was found in a girl between 2 and 10 years old with multiple sclerosis. The chain carries TRBV3-1 and TRBJ2-5; D call uncertain. CDR3 DNA: TGTGCCAGCAGCCCAAGTAGGGCAGAGACCCAGTACTTC. The encoded protein is CASSPSRAETQYF.